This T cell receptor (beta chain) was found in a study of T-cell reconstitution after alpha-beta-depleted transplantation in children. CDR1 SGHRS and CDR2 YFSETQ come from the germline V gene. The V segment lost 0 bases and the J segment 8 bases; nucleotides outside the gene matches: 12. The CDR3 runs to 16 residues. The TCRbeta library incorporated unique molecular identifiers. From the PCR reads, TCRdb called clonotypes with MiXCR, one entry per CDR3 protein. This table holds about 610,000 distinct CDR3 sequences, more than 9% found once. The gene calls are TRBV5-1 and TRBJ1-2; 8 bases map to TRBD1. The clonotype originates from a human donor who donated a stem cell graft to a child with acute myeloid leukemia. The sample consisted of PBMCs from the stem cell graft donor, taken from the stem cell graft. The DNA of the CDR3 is TGCGCCAGCAGCTTGGAGCCAGGGGGCGGAGAAGGCGGCTACACCTTC. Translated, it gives CASSLEPGGGEGGYTF. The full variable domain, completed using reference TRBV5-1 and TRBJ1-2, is KAGVTQTPRYLIKTRGQQVTLSCSPISGHRSVSWYQQTPGQGLQFLFEYFSETQRNKGNFPGRFSGRQFSNSRSEMNVSTLELGDSALYLCASSLEPGGGEGGYTFGSGTRLTVV.